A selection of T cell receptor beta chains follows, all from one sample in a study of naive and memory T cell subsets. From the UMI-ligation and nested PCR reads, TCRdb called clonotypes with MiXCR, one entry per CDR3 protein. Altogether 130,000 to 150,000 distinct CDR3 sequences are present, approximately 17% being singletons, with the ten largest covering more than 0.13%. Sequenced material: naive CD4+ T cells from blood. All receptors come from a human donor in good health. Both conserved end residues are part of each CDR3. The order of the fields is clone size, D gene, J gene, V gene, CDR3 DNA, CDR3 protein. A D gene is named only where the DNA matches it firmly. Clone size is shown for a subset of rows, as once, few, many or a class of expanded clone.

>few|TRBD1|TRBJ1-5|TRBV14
TGTGCCAGCAGCGCGACAGGGCGGGATCAGCCCCAGCATTTT
CASSATGRDQPQHF
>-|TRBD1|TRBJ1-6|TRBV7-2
TGTGCCAGCAGCCAACAACGGACAGGGGCAGATTCACCCCTCCACTTT
CASSQQRTGADSPLHF
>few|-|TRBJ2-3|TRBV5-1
TGCGCCAGCAGCGATTATGGAGGCTTAGCGGCTAGCACAGATACGCAGTATTTT
CASSDYGGLAASTDTQYF
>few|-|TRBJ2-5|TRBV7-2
TGTGCCAGCAGCCCCAGACGGGGGCGCGCGGGGCAAGAGACCCAGTACTTC
CASSPRRGRAGQETQYF
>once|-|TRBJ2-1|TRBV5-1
TGCGCCAGCAGCTTGTTCGGACAGCTTCAGAATGAGCAGTTCTTC
CASSLFGQLQNEQFF
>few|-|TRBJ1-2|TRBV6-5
TGTGCCACCGCTCGGACAGACTATGGCTACACCTTC
CATARTDYGYTF
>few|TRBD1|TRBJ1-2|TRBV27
TGTGCCAGCAGTTCCGGAACAGGGGGCAACTATGGCTACACCTTC
CASSSGTGGNYGYTF
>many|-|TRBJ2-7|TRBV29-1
TGCAGCGTTGGCGGGAATACCTACGAGCAGTACTTC
CSVGGNTYEQYF
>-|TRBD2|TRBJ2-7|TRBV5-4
TGTGCCAGCAGATTAGCGGGAGTTCTCCACGAGCAGTACTTC
CASRLAGVLHEQYF
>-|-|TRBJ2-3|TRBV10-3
TGTGCCATCAGTGCCCCTCCCGACCACGACACAGATACGCAGTATTTT
CAISAPPDHDTDTQYF
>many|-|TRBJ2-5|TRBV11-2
TGTGCCAGCAGTACCGTCCCTAGGGGGCAAGAGACCCAGTACTTC
CASSTVPRGQETQYF
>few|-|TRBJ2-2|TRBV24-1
TGTGCCACCAGTGATACCTCGGGCGACACCGGGGAGCTGTTTTTT
CATSDTSGDTGELFF
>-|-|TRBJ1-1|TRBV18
TGTGCCAGCTCACCAAGTAGATCGGGGTTTGAAGCTTTCTTT
CASSPSRSGFEAFF
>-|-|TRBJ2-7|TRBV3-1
TGTGCCAGCAGCCAAAAGAGTCAGGGCCGGAACCACGAGCAGTACTTC
CASSQKSQGRNHEQYF
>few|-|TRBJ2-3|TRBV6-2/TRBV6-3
TGTGCCAGCAGTACACGACCGGGATCCGAAACAGATACGCAGTATTTT
CASSTRPGSETDTQYF
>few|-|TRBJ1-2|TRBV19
TGTGCCAGCAGCCCCCGGCAGGGCCGCCTCTACACCTTC
CASSPRQGRLYTF
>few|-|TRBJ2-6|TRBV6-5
TGTGCCAGCACCTCAGGGTACGAGGCCTCTGGGGCCAACGTCCTGACTTTC
CASTSGYEASGANVLTF
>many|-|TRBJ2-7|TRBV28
TGTGCCAGCAGCCTCAGGGCCTACGAGCAGTACTTC
CASSLRAYEQYF
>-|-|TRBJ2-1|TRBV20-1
TGCAGTGCTCTCGGCGGGAAGGGGTCCTACAATGAGCAGTTCTTC
CSALGGKGSYNEQFF
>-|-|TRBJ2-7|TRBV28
TGTGCCAGCAGATCCTCGGGGGCAGGAAAGTCCTACGAGCAGTACTTC
CASRSSGAGKSYEQYF